This T cell receptor (beta chain) was profiled in a study of cytotoxic CD8 clonotypes in ibrutinib-treated CLL. Study as a whole: Treatment had run for a median 12 months, range 6 to 36, when response samples were taken. Study-level results: Clonality increased with ibrutinib response but returned toward baseline at progression.

Sequencing was performed with immunoSEQ multiplex PCR; in TCRdb, only in-frame clones are kept and a portion is missing. Here the sample spans roughly 56,000 clones, roughly 71% being singletons. V lost 3 bases, J lost 3 bases, and 5 bases stayed unmatched. This CDR3 region has 15 residues. From germline, CDR1 is MDHEN and CDR2 SYDVKM. A word on this clone: What it recognizes is unknown.

This chain joins TRBV28 and TRBJ2-7; TRBD2 matches at 10 bases. The origin of this receptor is a human donor with chronic lymphocytic leukemia. The sequencing here drew on PBMCs, taken after 12 months of ibrutinib treatment. As DNA, the CDR3 is TGTGCCAGCAGTTTGGAGCTAGCGGGAGACTACGAGCAGTACTTC. Amino acid sequence: CASSLELAGDYEQYF.